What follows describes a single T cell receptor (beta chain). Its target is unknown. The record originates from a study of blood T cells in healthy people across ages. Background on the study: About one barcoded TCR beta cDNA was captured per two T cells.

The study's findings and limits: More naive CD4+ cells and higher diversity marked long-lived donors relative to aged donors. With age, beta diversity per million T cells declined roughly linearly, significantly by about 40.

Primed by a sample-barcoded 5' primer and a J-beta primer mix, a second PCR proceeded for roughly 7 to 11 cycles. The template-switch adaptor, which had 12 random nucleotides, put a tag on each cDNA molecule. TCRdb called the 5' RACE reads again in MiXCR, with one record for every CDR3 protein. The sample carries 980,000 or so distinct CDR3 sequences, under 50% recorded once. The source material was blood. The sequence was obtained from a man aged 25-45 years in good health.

The CDR3 nucleotides are TGCGCCAGCAGCTCCCGACAGGGCGGAACCTACGAGCAGTACTTC. It translates to CASSSRQGGTYEQYF. This chain links TRBV5-1 with TRBJ2-5; 7 bases line up with TRBD1. TRBJ2-7 explains the end of the DNA better; the J call may be wrong. The CDR3 totals 15 residues. Germline V gene lookup returns CDR1 SGHRS and CDR2 YFSETQ.